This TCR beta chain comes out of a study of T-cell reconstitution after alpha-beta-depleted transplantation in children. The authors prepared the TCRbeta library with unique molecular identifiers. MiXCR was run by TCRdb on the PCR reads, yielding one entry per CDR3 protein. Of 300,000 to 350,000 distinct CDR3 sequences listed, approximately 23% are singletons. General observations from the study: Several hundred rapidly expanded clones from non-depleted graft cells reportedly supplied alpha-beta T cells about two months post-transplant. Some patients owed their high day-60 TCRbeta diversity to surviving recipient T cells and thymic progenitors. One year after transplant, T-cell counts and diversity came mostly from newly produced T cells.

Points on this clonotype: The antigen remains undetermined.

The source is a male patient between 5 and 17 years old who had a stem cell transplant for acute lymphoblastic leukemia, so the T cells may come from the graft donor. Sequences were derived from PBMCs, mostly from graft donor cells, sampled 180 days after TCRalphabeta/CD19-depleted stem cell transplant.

In DNA, the CDR3 is TGTGCCAGCAGTGAAGGCAGGTATGGCTACACCTTC. The encoded protein is CASSEGRYGYTF. The rearrangement joins TRBV2 to TRBJ1-2, with D unclear. V lost 1 base to trimming and J lost 5 bases, with 5 bases between them. Germline values: CDR1 SNHLY, CDR2 FYNNEI. The CDR3 has 12 residues.